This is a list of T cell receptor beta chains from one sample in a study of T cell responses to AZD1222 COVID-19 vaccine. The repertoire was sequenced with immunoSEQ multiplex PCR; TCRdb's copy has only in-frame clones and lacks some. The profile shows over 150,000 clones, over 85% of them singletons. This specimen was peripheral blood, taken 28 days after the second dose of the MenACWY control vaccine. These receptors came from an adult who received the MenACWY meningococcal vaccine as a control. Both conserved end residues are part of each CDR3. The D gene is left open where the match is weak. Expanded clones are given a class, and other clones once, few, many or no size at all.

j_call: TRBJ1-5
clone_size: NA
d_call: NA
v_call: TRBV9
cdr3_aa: CASSVGTLGGQPQHF
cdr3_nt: TGTGCCAGCAGCGTAGGTACTCTGGGGGGTCAGCCCCAGCATTTT

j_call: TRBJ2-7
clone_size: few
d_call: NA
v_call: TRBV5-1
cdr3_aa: CASSFAAGPSYEQYF
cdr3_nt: TGCGCCAGCAGCTTTGCGGCGGGGCCTTCCTACGAGCAGTACTTC

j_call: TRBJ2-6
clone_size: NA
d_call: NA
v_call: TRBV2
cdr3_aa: CASSSGQPGANVLTF
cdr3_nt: TGTGCCAGCAGCTCTGGACAACCTGGGGCCAACGTCCTGACTTTC

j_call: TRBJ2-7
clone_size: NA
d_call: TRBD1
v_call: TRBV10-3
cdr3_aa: CAIRGGQGYEQYF
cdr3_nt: TGTGCCATCAGGGGGGGACAGGGCTACGAGCAGTACTTC

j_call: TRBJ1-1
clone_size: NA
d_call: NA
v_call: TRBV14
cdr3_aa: CASSQDTPMITQAFF
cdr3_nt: TGTGCCAGCAGCCAAGATACCCCGATGATTACACAAGCTTTCTTT

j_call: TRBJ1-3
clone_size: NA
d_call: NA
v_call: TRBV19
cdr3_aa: CASSSGRRNTIYF
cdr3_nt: TGTGCCAGTAGTTCGGGACGAAGAAACACCATATATTTT

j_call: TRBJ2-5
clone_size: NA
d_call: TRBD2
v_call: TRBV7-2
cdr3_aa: CASSLQPPRLAGWETQYF
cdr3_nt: TGTGCCAGCAGCTTACAACCCCCAAGACTAGCGGGGTGGGAGACCCAGTACTTC

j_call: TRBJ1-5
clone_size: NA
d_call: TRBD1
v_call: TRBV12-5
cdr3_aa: CASGWDRVDTQHF
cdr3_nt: TGTGCTAGTGGTTGGGACAGGGTGGATACCCAGCATTTT

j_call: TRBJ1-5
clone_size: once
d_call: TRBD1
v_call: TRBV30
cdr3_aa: CAWARQQGSNQPQHF
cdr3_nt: TGTGCCTGGGCTCGCCAACAGGGGAGCAATCAGCCCCAGCATTTT

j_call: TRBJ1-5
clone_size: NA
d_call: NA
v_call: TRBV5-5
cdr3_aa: CASSLVGTKPVGQHF
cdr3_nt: TGTGCCAGCAGCTTGGTCGGGACAAAGCCGGTGGGCCAGCATTTT

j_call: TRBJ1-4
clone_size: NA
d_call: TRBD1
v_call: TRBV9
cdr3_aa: CASSPWTGSATNEKLFF
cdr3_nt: TGTGCCAGCAGCCCTTGGACAGGATCAGCAACTAATGAAAAACTGTTTTTT

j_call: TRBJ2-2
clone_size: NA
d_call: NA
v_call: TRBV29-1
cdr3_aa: CSARVGAITGELFF
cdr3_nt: TGCAGCGCTCGAGTGGGGGCGATAACCGGGGAGCTGTTTTTT

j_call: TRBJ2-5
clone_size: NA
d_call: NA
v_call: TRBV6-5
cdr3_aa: CASSYWGSGFQETQYF
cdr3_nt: TGTGCCAGCAGTTATTGGGGCAGCGGTTTCCAAGAGACCCAGTACTTC

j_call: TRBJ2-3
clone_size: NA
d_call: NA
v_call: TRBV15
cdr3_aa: CATSMRGARGFQYF
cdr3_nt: TGTGCCACCAGCATGCGTGGGGCGCGGGGATTCCAGTATTTT

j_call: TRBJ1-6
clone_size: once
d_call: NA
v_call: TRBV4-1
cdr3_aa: CASSQRGEGEGSPLHF
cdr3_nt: TGCGCCAGCAGCCAACGAGGTGAGGGGGAAGGTTCACCCCTCCACTTT

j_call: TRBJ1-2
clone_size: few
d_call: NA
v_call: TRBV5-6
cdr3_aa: CASTLRGSRALGYTF
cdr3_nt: TGTGCCAGCACTCTACGGGGCAGCAGGGCACTGGGCTACACCTTC

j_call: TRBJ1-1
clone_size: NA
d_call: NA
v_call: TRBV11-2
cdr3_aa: CASRPASGRYTEAFF
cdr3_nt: TGTGCCAGCAGGCCGGCCTCCGGTCGATACACTGAAGCTTTCTTT

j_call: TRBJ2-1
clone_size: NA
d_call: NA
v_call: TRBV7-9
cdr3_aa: CASSFVTGKDNEQFF
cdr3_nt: TGTGCCAGCAGCTTTGTAACGGGGAAAGACAATGAGCAGTTCTTC

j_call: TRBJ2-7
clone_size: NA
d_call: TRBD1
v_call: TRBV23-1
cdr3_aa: CASSRTDRSSYEQYF
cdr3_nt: TGCGCCAGCAGTCGGACGGACAGGAGCTCCTACGAGCAGTACTTC

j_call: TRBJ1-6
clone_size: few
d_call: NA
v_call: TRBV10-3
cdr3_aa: CAISDQSSYNSPLHF
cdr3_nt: TGTGCCATCAGCGACCAGAGCTCCTATAATTCACCCCTCCACTTT

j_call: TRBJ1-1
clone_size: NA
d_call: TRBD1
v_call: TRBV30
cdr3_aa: CAWNPVTGVKDTEAFF
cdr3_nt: TGTGCCTGGAACCCAGTCACAGGGGTAAAGGACACTGAAGCTTTCTTT

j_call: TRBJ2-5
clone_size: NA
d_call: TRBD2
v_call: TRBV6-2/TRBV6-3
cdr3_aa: CASSSGLAGVETQYF
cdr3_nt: TGTGCCAGCAGTTCGGGACTAGCGGGGGTGGAGACCCAGTACTTC

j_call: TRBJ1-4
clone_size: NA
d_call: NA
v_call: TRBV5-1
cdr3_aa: CASSLGLTGDGEKLFF
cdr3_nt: TGCGCCAGCAGCTTGGGGCTTACAGGAGACGGGGAAAAACTGTTTTTT

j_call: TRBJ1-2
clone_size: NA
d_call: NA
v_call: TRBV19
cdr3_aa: CASSIGTDVYGYTF
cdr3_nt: TGTGCCAGTAGTATCGGGACGGATGTCTATGGCTACACCTTC

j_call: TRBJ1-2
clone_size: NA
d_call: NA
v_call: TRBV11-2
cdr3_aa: CASSLDHKANYGYTF
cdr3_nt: TGTGCCAGCAGCTTAGATCACAAAGCTAACTATGGCTACACCTTC

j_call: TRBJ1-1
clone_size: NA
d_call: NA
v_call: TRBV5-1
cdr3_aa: CASSFEGGMNTEAFF
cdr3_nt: TGCGCCAGCAGCTTTGAGGGCGGCATGAACACTGAAGCTTTCTTT

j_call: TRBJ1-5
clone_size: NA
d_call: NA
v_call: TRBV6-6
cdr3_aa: CASSPYSNQPQHF
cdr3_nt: TGTGCCAGCAGTCCGTATAGCAATCAGCCCCAGCATTTT

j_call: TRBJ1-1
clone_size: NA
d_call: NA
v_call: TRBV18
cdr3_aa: CASRPGGSTEAFF
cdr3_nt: TGTGCCAGCCGACCCGGGGGGTCCACTGAAGCTTTCTTT

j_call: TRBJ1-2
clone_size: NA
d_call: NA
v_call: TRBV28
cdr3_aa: CASRGGTINYGYTF
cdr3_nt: TGTGCCAGCAGGGGAGGGACTATCAACTATGGCTACACCTTC

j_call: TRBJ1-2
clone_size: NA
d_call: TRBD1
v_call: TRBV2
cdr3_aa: CASSENRGYGYTF
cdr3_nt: TGTGCCAGCAGTGAGAACAGGGGGTATGGCTACACCTTC

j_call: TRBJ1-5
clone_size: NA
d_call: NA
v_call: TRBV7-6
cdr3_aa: CASSLSGGGGDNNQPQHF
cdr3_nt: TGTGCCAGCAGCTTATCGGGGGGTGGAGGGGATAACAATCAGCCCCAGCATTTT

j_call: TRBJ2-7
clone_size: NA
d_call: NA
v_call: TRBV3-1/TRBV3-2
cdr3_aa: CASSQAGAEQYF
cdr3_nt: TGTGCCAGCAGCCAAGCCGGGGCCGAGCAGTACTTC

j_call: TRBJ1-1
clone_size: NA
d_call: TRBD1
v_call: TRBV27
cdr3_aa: CASSGTGDTEAFF
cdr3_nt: TGTGCCAGCAGTGGGACAGGGGACACTGAAGCTTTCTTT

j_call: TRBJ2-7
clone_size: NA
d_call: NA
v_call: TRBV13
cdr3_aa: CASSLRGYFSYEQYF
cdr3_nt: TGTGCCAGCAGCTTACGGGGTTATTTTTCCTACGAGCAGTACTTC

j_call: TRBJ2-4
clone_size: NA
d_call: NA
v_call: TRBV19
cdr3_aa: CASSIKVRNIQYF
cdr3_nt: TGTGCCAGTAGTATCAAGGTGAGAAACATTCAGTACTTC

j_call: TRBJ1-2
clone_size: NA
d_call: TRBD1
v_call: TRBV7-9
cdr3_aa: CASSLDRGGYTF
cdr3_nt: TGTGCCAGCAGCCTGGACAGGGGTGGCTACACCTTC

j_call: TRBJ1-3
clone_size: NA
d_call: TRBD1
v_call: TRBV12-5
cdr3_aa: CATGTVNTIYF
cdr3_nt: TGTGCTACCGGGACAGTAAACACCATATATTTT

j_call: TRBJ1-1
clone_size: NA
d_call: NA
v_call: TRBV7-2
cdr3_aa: CASSLEGGLNTEAFF
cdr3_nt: TGTGCCAGCAGCTTAGAGGGGGGGCTGAACACTGAAGCTTTCTTT

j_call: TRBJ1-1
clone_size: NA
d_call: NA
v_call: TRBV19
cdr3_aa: CASSIYLGGTEAFF
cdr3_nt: TGTGCCAGTAGTATATATCTAGGTGGCACTGAAGCTTTCTTT

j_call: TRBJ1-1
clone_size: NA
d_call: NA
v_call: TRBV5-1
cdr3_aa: CASSLGEGMNTEAFF
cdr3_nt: TGCGCCAGCAGCTTGGGGGAGGGCATGAACACTGAAGCTTTCTTT

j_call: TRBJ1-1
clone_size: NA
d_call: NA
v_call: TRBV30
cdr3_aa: CAWRHRNTNTEAFF
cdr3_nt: TGTGCCTGGAGGCATCGGAACACAAACACTGAAGCTTTCTTT

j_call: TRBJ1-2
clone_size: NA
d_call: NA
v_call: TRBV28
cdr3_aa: CAASSGSGRYGYTF
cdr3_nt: TGTGCCGCCAGTTCGGGCAGCGGGCGCTATGGCTACACCTTC

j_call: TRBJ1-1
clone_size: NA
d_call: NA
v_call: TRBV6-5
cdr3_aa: CASSYEGAGGEAFF
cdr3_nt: TGTGCCAGCAGTTACGAGGGAGCTGGAGGAGAAGCTTTCTTT

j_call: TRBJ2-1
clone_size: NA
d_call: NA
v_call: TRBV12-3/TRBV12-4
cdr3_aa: CASVSWDEQFF
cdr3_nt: TGTGCCAGCGTTTCCTGGGATGAGCAGTTCTTC

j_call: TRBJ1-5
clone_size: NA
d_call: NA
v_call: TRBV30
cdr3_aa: CAWSRGGGGQPQHF
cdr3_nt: TGTGCCTGGAGTCGAGGGGGGGGCGGTCAGCCCCAGCATTTT

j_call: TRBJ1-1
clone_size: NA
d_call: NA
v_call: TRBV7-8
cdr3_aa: CASGSSETNTEAFF
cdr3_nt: TGTGCCAGCGGATCTTCGGAAACGAACACTGAAGCTTTCTTT

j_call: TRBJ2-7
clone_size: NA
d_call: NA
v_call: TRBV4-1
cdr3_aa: CASSQGPGGAIAYEQYF
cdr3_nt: TGCGCCAGCAGCCAAGGACCTGGGGGGGCAATTGCCTACGAGCAGTACTTC

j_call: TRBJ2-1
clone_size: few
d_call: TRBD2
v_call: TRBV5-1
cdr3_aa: CASTSIGLAGAGYNEQFF
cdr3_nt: TGCGCCAGCACCTCGATAGGGCTAGCGGGGGCAGGCTACAATGAGCAGTTCTTC

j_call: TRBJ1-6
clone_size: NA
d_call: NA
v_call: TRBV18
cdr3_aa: CASSQDRNSPLHF
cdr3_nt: TGTGCCAGCTCCCAAGACAGGAATTCACCCCTCCACTTT

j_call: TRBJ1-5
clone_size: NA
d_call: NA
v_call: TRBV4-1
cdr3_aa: CASSPTWLGNSNQPQHF
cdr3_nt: TGCGCCAGCAGTCCAACGTGGTTAGGTAATAGCAATCAGCCCCAGCATTTT

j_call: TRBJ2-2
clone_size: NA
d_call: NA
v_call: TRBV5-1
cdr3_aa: CASSRAWNTGELFF
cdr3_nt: TGCGCCAGCAGCCGGGCATGGAACACCGGGGAGCTGTTTTTT

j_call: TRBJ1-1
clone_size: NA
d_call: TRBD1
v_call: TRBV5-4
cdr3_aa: CASSLRTGVTEAFF
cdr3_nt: TGTGCCAGCAGCTTACGGACAGGGGTCACTGAAGCTTTCTTT

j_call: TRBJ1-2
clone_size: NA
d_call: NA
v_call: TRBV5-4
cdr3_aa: CASSLNTGYTF
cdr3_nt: TGTGCCAGCAGCTTGAACACTGGCTACACCTTC

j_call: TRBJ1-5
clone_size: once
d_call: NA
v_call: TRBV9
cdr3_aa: CASSPGLGAEGAQHF
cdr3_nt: TGTGCCAGCAGCCCCGGGTTGGGGGCCGAAGGGGCCCAGCATTTT

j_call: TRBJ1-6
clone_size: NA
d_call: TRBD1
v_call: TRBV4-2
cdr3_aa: CASSQLQGQGNSPLHF
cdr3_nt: TGTGCCAGCAGCCAACTCCAAGGACAGGGTAATTCACCCCTCCACTTT

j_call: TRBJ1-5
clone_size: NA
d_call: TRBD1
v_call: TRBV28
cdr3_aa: CASRDRSNQPQHF
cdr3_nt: TGTGCCAGCAGGGACAGGTCCAATCAGCCCCAGCATTTT